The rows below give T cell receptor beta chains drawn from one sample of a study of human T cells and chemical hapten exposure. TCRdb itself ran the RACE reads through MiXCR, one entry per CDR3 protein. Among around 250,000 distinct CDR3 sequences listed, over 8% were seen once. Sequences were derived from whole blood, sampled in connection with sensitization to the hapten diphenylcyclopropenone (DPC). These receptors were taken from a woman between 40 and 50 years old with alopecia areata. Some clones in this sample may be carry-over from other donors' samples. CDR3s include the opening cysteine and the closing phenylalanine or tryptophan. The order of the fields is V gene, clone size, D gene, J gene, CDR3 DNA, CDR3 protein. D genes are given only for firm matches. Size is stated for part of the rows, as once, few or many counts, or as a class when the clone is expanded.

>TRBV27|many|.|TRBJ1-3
TGTGCCAGCAGTCTCTCCCTGCATGACACCATATATTTT
CASSLSLHDTIYF
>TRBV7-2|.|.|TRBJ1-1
TGTGCCAGCAGCCGAAGGCGGGGGGCCGGCACTGAAGCTTTCTTT
CASSRRRGAGTEAFF
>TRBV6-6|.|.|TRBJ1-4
TGTGCCAGCAGTGGGCTGGGGGCACCTAATGAAAAACTGTTTTTT
CASSGLGAPNEKLFF
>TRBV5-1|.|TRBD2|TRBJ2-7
TGCGCCAGCAGCCCTATTAGCGGGACGTCCTACGAGCAGTACTTC
CASSPISGTSYEQYF
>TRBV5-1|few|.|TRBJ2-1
TGCGCCAGCAGCTTGGGCCTACATAGCTCCTACAATGAGCAGTTCTTC
CASSLGLHSSYNEQFF
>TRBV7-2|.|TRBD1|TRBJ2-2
TGTGCCAGCAGCGCGTCACCGACAGGGCGCACCGGGGAGCTGTTTTTT
CASSASPTGRTGELFF
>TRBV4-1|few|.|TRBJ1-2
TGCGCCAGCAGCCCACGGATACTGGGGGGCTATGGCTACACCTTC
CASSPRILGGYGYTF
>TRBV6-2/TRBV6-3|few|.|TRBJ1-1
TGTGCCAGCAGTTACCCGATCAGGGGCGTCATGAACACTGAAGCTTTCTTT
CASSYPIRGVMNTEAFF
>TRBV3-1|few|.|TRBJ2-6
TGTGCCAGCAGCCAACAACCCGGGACCTCCTCTGGGGCCAACGTCCTGACTTTC
CASSQQPGTSSGANVLTF
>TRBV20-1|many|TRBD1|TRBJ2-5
TGCAGTGCTAGGATCGGGACAGGATGGGAGACCCAGTACTTC
CSARIGTGWETQYF
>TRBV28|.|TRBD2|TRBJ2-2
TGTGCCAGCAGCCTTACCCTGACTAGCGGGAGTGCGAACACCGGGGAGCTGTTTTTT
CASSLTLTSGSANTGELFF
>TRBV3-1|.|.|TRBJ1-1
TGTGCCAGCAGTCCTGCCGTCAGGGAAACTGAAGCTTTCTTT
CASSPAVRETEAFF
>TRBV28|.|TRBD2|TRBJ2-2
TGTGCCAGCAGTAGCGGGAGTGAAACCGGGGAGCTGTTTTTT
CASSSGSETGELFF
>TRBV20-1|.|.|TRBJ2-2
TGCAGTGCTAGAGACGGGTACGGGGAGCTGTTTTTT
CSARDGYGELFF
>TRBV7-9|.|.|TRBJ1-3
TGTGCCAGCAGACTCACAGGGTCTGGAAACACCATATATTTT
CASRLTGSGNTIYF
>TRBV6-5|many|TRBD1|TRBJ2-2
TGTGCCAGCAGTTTCACAGGGGGTAACACCGGGGAGCTGTTTTTT
CASSFTGGNTGELFF
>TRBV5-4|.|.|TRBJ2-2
TGTGCCAGCAGCTTGGGCCAGACTAGGGGCACCGGGGAGCTGTTTTTT
CASSLGQTRGTGELFF
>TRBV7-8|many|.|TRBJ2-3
TGTGCCAGCAGCTTAGTAGTGGGAGGTTACACAGATACGCAGTATTTT
CASSLVVGGYTDTQYF
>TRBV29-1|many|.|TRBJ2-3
TGCAGCGTTGAACGAGGGAGTACAGATACGCAGTATTTT
CSVERGSTDTQYF
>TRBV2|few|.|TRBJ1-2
TGTGCCAGCAACACCCGGGGGGGGGTCTATGGCTACACCTTC
CASNTRGGVYGYTF
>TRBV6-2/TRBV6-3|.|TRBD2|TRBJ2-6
TGTGCCAGCAGCTGGACTAGCGGCACTGACCCCTCTGGGGCCAACGTCCTGACTTTC
CASSWTSGTDPSGANVLTF
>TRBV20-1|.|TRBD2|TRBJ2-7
TGCAGTGCTGCCAAACGAAGCGGGAGGAGCGCCCACGAGCAGTACTTC
CSAAKRSGRSAHEQYF
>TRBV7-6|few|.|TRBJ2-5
TGTGCCAGCAGCTTATTCGAGGCCCGAGGCGGGGTAGAGACCCAGTACTTC
CASSLFEARGGVETQYF
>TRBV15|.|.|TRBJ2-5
TGTGCCACCAGCAGAGAGTCTGGGCTCCCTTCGGGGACCCAGTACTTC
CATSRESGLPSGTQYF
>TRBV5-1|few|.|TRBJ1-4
TGCGCCAGCAGATGTAGGGACCGATTGGCAACTAATGAAAAACTGTTTTTT
CASRCRDRLATNEKLFF
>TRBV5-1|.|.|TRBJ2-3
TGCGCCAGCAGCTTGGATAAACTGACAGATACGCAGTATTTT
CASSLDKLTDTQYF
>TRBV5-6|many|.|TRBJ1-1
TGTGCCAGCAGGCGAGACGAGGTGAACACTGAAGCTTTCTTT
CASRRDEVNTEAFF
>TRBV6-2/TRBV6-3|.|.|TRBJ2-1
TGTGCCAGCAGTTATCAAATTGGAGTTGGTGGCAATGAGCAGTTCTTC
CASSYQIGVGGNEQFF
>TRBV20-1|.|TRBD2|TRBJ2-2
TGCAGCGGTAGCGGGAGCGTAAACACCGGGGAGCTGTTTTTT
CSGSGSVNTGELFF
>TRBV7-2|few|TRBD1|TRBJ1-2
TGTGCCAGCAGGCGGAATTTGGCAGGGGGCGATTTATACTATGGCTACACCTTC
CASRRNLAGGDLYYGYTF
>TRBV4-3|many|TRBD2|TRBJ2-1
TGCGCCAGCAGCCAAGATGGATTGGCGGGAGGGCCTGGTGAGCAGTTCTTC
CASSQDGLAGGPGEQFF
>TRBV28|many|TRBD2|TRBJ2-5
TGTGCCAGCAGTTTGGTGAGCGGGAGGGCCAGGACCCAGTACTTC
CASSLVSGRARTQYF
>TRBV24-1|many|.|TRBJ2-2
.
CATSDPGGAAAPGSCFF
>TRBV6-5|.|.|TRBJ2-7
TGTGCCAGCAGGGATCGGACAGTTACCTACGAGCAGTACTTC
CASRDRTVTYEQYF
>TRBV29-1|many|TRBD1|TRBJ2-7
TGCAGCGTTGAGGACAGGGAACCTACGAGTCGGCAGTACTTC
CSVEDREPTSRQYF
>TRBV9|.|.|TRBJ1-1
TGTGCCAGCAGCCCTTATGGGCAGAACACTGAAGCTTTCTTT
CASSPYGQNTEAFF
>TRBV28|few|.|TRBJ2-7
TGTGCCAGCAGTTCCCATCAGGGGATCAACGAGCAGTACTTC
CASSSHQGINEQYF
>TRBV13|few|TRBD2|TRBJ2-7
TGTGCCAGCAGCGGACTAGCGGGAATTATGTACTTC
CASSGLAGIMYF
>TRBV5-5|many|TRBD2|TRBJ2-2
TGTGCCAGCCGCCGGCAATGGACTAGCGGAAACACCGGGGAGCTGTTTTTT
CASRRQWTSGNTGELFF
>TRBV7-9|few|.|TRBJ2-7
TGTGCCAGCAGCCCCGCCGCCATGCGCTACGAGCAGTACTTC
CASSPAAMRYEQYF
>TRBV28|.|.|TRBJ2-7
TGTGCCAGCATCGATGGGACTTTTCTTTACGAGCAGTACTTC
CASIDGTFLYEQYF
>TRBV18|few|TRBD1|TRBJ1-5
TGTGCCAGCTCGGCGACAGGGGGGCAGGGTCAGCCCCAGCATTTT
CASSATGGQGQPQHF
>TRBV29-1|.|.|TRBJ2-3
TGCAGCGTTGAAGCTAGTCCCAGGACAGCAGATACGCAGTATTTT
CSVEASPRTADTQYF
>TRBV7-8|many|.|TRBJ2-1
TGTGCCAGCAGTCCGGACCCGTACTCCTACAATGAGCAGTTCTTC
CASSPDPYSYNEQFF
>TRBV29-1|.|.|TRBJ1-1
TGCAGCGTTGAACTCACACAGGGCGGCACTGAAGCTTTCTTT
CSVELTQGGTEAFF
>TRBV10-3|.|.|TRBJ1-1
TGTGCCATGCGCACAGGGATGAACACTGAAGCTTTCTTT
CAMRTGMNTEAFF
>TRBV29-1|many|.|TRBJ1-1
TGCAGCGTTGCCGACCAACTAGCGGATGAAGCTTTCTTT
CSVADQLADEAFF
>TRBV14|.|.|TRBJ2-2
TGTGCCAGCAGCCAACAATCCGGGGGCACCGGGGAGCTGTTTTTT
CASSQQSGGTGELFF
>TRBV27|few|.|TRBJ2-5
TGTGCCAGCAGCCCGGGGAAGCCCCAAGAGACCCAGTACTTC
CASSPGKPQETQYF
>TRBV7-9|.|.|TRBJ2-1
TGTGCCAGCAGCTTAATGAATGAGCAGTTCTTC
CASSLMNEQFF
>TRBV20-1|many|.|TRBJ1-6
TGCAGTGCTAGGGCTCAGAGCTCCTATAATTCACCCCTCCACTTT
CSARAQSSYNSPLHF
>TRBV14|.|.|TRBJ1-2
TGTGCCAGCAGCCAAAACCTGGTAGGGGGCTACACCTTC
CASSQNLVGGYTF
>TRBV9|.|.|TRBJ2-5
TGTGCCAGCAGCGTAGCCCCTCAGGCCGGAGAGACCCAGTACTTC
CASSVAPQAGETQYF
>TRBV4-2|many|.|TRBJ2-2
TGTGCCAGCAGCCAATCGGACAGTAGAGAGCTGTTTTTT
CASSQSDSRELFF
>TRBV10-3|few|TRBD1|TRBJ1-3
TGTGCCACATACGGTAACAGGGGGACTGGAAACACCATATATTTT
CATYGNRGTGNTIYF
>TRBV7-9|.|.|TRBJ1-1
TGTGCCAGCAGTTCCCCGGACACTTTGAACACTGAAGCTTTCTTT
CASSSPDTLNTEAFF
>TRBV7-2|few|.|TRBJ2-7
TGTGCCAGCAGCTTAGCGTGGGGAACCTACGAGCAGTACTTC
CASSLAWGTYEQYF
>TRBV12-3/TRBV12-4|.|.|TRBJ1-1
TGTGCCAGCAGTTTCGTACGGGAAGCTTTCTTT
CASSFVREAFF
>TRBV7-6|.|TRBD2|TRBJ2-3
TGTGCCAGCAGCTACCGGACTAGCGGCACAGATACGCAGTATTTT
CASSYRTSGTDTQYF
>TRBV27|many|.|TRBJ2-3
TGTGCCAGCAGTTTAGGGGCCGGGAGCGATACGCAGTATTTT
CASSLGAGSDTQYF